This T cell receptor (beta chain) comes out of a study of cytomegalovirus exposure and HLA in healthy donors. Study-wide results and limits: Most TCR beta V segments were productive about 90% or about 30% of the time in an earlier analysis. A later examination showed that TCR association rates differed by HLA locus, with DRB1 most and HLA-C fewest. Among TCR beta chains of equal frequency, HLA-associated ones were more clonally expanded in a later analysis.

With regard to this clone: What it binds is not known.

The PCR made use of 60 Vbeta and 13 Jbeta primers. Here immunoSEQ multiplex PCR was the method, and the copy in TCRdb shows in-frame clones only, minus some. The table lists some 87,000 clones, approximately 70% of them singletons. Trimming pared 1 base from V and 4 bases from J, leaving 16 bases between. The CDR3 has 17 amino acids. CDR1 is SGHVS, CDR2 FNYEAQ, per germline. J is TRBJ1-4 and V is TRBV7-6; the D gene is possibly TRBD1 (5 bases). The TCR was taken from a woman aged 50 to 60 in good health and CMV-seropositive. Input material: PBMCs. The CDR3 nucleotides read TGTGCCAGCAGCTTAGAGCCAGGGATTTTTGGTAATGAAAAACTGTTTTTT. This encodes CASSLEPGIFGNEKLFF. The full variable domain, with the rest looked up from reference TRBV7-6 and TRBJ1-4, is GAGVSQSPRYKVTKRGQDVALRCDPISGHVSLYWYRQALGQGPEFLTYFNYEAQQDKSGLPNDRFSAERPEGSISTLTIQRTEQRDSAMYRCASSLEPGIFGNEKLFFGSGTQLSVL.